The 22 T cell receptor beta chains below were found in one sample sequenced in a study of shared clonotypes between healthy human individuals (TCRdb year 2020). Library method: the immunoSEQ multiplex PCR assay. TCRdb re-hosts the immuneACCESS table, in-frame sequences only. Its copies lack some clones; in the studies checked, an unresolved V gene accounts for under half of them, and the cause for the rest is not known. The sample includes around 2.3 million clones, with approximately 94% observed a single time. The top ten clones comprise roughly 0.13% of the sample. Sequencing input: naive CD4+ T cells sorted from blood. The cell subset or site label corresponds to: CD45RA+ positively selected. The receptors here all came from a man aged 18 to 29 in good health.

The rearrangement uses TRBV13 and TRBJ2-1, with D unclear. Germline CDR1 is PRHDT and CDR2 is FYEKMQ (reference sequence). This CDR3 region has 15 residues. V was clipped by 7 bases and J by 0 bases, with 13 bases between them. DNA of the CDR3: TGTGCCAGCACCCCGAGAAGGGACTCCTACAATGAGCAGTTCTTC. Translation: CASTPRRDSYNEQFF. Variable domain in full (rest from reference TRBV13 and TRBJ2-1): AAGVIQSPRHLIKEKRETATLKCYPIPRHDTVYWYQQGPGQDPQFLISFYEKMQSDKGSIPDRFSAQQFSDYHSELNMSSLELGDSALYFCASTPRRDSYNEQFFGPGTRLTVL.

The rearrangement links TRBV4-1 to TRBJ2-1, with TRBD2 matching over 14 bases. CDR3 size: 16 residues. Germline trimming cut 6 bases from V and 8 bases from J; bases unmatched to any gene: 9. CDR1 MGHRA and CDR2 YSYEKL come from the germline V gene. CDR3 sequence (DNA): TGCGCCAGCAGGGGACTAGCGGGGGCCAGAGGGTATGAGCAGTTCTTC. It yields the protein CASRGLAGARGYEQFF.

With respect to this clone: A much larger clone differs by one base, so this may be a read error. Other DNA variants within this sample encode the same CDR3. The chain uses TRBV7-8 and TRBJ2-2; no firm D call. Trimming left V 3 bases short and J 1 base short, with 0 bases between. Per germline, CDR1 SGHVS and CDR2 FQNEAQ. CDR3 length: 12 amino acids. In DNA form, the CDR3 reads TGTGCCAGCAGCTTGAACACCGGGGAGCTGTTTTTT. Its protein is CASSLNTGELFF.

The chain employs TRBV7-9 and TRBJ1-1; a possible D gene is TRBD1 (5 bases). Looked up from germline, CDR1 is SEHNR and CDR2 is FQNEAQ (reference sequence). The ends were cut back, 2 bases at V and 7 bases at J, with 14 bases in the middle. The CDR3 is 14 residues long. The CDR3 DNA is TGTGCCAGCAGCTTAAGCCAGGGCACTTTTGAAGCTTTCTTT. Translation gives CASSLSQGTFEAFF. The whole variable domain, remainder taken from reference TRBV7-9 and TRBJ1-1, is DTGVSQNPRHKITKRGQNVTFRCDPISEHNRLYWYRQTLGQGPEFLTYFQNEAQLEKSRLLSDRFSAERPKGSFSTLEIQRTEQGDSAMYLCASSLSQGTFEAFFGQGTRLTVV.

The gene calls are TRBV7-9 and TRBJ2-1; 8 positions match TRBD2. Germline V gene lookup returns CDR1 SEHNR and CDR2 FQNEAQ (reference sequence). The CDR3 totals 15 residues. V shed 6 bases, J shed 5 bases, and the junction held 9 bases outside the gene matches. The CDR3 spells CASSPKREPDNEQFF. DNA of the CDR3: TGTGCCAGCAGTCCTAAGCGGGAGCCTGACAATGAGCAGTTCTTC.

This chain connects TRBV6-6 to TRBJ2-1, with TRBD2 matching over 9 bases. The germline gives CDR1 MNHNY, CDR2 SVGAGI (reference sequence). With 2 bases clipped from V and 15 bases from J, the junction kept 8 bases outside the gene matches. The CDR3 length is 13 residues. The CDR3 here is CASSYASGVTGFF. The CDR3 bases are TGTGCCAGCAGTTACGCTAGCGGGGTAACGGGGTTCTTC.

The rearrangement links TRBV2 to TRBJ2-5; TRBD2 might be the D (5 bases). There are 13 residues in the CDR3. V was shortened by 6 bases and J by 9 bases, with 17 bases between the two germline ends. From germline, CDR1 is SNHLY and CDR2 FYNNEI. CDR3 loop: CASRKEGSQAQYF. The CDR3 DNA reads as TGTGCCAGCAGGAAAGAGGGTTCCCAGGCCCAGTACTTC. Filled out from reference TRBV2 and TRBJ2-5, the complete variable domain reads EPEVTQTPSHQVTQMGQEVILRCVPISNHLYFYWYRQILGQKVEFLVSFYNNEISEKSEIFDDQFSVERPDGSNFTLKIRSTKLEDSAMYFCASRKEGSQAQYFGPGTRLLVL.

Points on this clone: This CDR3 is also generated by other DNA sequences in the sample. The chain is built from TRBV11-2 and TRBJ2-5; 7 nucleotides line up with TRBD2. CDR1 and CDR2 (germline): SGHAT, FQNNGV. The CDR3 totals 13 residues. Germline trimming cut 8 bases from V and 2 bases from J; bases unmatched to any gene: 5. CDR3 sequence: CASSRGVQETQYF. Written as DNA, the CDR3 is TGTGCCAGCTCTCGGGGGGTACAAGAGACCCAGTACTTC.

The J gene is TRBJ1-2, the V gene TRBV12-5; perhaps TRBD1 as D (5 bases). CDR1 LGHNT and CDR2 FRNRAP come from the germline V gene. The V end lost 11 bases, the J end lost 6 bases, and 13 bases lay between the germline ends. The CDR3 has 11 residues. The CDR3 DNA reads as TGTGCTGGGGGGGACGGGAATGGCTACACCTTC. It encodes CAGGDGNGYTF.

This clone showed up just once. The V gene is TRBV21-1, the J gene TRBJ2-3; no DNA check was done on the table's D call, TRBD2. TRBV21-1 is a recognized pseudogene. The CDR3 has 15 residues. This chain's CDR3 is CASTWSGDRTDTQYF. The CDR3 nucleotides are TGTGCCAGCACTTGGAGCGGGGACCGCACAGATACGCAGTATTTT.

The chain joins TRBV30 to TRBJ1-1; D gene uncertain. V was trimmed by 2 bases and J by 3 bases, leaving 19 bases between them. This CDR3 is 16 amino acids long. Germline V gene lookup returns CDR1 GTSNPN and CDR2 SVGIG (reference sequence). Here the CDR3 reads CAWSLIYRHGDTEAFF. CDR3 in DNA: TGTGCCTGGAGTTTGATTTACCGACACGGCGACACTGAAGCTTTCTTT.

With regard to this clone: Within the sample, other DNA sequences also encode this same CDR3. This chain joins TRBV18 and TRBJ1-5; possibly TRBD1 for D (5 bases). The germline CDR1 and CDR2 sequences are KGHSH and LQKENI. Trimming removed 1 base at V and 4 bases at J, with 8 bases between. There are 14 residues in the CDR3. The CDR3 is CASSPLPGNQPQHF. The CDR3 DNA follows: TGTGCCAGCTCACCACTGCCAGGGAATCAGCCCCAGCATTTT.

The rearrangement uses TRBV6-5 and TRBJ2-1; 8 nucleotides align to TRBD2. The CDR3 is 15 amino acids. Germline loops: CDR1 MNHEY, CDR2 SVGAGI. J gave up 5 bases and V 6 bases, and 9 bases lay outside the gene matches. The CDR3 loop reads CASSQSGSIDNEQFF. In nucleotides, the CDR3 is TGTGCCAGCAGCCAAAGCGGGAGTATCGACAATGAGCAGTTCTTC.

The CDR3 spells CASSSQRVNQPQHF. CDR3 in DNA: TGTGCCAGCAGCTCACAGAGAGTCAATCAGCCCCAGCATTTT. V is TRBV7-2 and J is TRBJ1-5; D is uncertain. Germline values: CDR1 SGHTA, CDR2 FQGNSA. The CDR3 is 14 residues long. Trimming removed 4 bases at V and 3 bases at J, with 10 bases between.

Here the CDR3 reads CASRPDREAYNSPLHF. The CDR3 DNA sequence: TGTGCCAGCAGGCCAGACAGGGAGGCTTATAATTCACCCCTCCACTTT. This chain joins TRBV27 and TRBJ1-6; 7 bases match TRBD1. The CDR3 is made up of 16 amino acids. Germline loops: CDR1 MNHEY, CDR2 SMNVEV (reference sequence). J was trimmed by 4 bases and V by 6 bases; bases with no gene match: 9.

The CDR3 here is CALRTGVGNTIYF. CDR3 sequence (DNA): TGTGCCTTACGGACAGGGGTAGGAAACACCATATATTTT. V and J are TRBV30 and TRBJ1-3; 9 bases map to TRBD1. The germline gives CDR1 GTSNPN, CDR2 SVGIG (reference sequence). The CDR3 totals 13 residues. J was trimmed by 4 bases and V by 7 bases; bases with no gene match: 5.

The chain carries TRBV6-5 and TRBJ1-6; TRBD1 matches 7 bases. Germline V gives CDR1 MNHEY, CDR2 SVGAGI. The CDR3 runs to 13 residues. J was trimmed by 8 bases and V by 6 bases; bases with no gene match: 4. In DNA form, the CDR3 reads TGTGCCAGCAGCCCCGACAGGGATTCACCCCTCCACTTT. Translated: CASSPDRDSPLHF.

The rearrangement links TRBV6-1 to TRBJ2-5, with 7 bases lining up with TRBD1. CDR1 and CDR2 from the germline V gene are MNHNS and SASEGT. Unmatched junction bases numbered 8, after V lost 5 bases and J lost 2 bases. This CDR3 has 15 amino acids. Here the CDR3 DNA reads TGTGCCAGCAGTTCTCAAGGCAGGGGGCAAGAGACCCAGTACTTC. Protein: CASSSQGRGQETQYF.

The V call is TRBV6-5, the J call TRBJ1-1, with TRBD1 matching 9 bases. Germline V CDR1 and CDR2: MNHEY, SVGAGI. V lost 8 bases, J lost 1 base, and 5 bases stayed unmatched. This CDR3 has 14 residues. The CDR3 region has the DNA TGTGCCAGCGGCCAGGACAGGGGGAACACTGAAGCTTTCTTT. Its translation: CASGQDRGNTEAFF.

The CDR3 DNA sequence: TGTGCCAGCAGCTCTAGACAGGGCCTCTACGAGCAGTACTTC. This encodes CASSSRQGLYEQYF. V gene TRBV7-6 combines with J gene TRBJ2-7; 7 nucleotides line up with TRBD1. CDR3 length: 14 residues. CDR1 is SGHVS, CDR2 FNYEAQ, per germline. After removal of 4 bases from V and 3 bases from J, the junction contained 6 bases not matched to a gene.

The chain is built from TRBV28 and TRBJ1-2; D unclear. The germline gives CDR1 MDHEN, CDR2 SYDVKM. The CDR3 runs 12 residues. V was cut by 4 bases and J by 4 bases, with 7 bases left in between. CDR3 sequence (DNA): TGTGCCAGCAGTTCGTACCCCTATGGCTACACCTTC. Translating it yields CASSSYPYGYTF.

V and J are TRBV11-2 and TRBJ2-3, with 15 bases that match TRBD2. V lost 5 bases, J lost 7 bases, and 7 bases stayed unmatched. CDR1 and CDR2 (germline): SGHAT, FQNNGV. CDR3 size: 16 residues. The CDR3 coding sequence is TGTGCCAGCAGCCCCGGACTAGCGGGGGGGAGTAATACGCAGTATTTT. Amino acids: CASSPGLAGGSNTQYF.